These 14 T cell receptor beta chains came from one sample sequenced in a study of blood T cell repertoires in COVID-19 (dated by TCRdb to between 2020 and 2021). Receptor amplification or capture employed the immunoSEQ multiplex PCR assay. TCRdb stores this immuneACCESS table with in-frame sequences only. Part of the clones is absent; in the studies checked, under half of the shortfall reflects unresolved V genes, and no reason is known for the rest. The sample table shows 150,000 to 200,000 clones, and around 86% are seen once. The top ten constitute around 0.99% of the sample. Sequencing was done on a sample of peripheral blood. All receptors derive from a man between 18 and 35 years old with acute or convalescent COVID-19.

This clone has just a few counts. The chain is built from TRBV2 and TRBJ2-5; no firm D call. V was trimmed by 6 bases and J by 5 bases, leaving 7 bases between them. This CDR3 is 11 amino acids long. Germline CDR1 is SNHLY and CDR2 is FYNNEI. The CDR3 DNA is TGTGCCAGCAGACCCGGGGAGACCCAGTACTTC. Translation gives CASRPGETQYF.

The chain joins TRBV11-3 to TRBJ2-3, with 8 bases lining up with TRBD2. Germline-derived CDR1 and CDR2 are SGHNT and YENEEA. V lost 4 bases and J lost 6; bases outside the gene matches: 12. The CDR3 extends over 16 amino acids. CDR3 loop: CASSWRAGGLGDTQYF. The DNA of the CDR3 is TGTGCCAGCAGCTGGCGGGCGGGGGGCCTCGGGGATACGCAGTATTTT.

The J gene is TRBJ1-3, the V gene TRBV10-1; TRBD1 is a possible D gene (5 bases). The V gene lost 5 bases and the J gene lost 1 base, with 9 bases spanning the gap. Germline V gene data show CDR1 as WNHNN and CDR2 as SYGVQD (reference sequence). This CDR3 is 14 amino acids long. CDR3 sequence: CASSTGSSGNTIYF. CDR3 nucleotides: TGCGCCAGCAGTACAGGTTCTTCTGGAAACACCATATATTTT.

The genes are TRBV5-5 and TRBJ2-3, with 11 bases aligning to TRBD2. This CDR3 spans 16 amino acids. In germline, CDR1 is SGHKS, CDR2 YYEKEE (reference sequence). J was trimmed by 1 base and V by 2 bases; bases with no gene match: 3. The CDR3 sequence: CASSFLAGGRTDTQYF. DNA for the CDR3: TGTGCCAGCAGCTTCCTAGCGGGGGGACGCACAGATACGCAGTATTTT. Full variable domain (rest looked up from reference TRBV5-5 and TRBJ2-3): DAGVTQSPTHLIKTRGQQVTLRCSPISGHKSVSWYQQVLGQGPQFIFQYYEKEERGRGNFPDRFSARQFPNYSSELNVNALLLGDSALYLCASSFLAGGRTDTQYFGPGTRLTVL.

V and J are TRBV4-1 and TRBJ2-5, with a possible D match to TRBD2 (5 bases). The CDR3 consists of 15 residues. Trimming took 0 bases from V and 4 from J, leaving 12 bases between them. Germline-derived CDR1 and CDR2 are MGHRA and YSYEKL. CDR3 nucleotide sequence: TGCGCCAGCAGCCAAGATGGGCGGGTTGGAGAGACCCAGTACTTC. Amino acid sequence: CASSQDGRVGETQYF.

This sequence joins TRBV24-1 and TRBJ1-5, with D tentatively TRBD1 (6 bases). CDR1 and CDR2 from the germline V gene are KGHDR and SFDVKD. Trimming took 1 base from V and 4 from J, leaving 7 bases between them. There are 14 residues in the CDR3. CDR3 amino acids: CATSDLQGNQPQHF. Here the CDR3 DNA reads TGTGCCACCAGTGATTTACAGGGAAATCAGCCCCAGCATTTT.

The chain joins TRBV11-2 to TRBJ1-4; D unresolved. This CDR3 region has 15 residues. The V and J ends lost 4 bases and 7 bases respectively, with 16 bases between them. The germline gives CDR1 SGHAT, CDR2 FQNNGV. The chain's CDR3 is CASSSPRGLGEKLFF. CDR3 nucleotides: TGTGCCAGCAGCTCTCCTCGCGGTCTTGGTGAAAAACTGTTTTTT. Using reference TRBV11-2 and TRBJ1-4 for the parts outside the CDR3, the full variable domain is EAGVAQSPRYKIIEKRQSVAFWCNPISGHATLYWYQQILGQGPKLLIQFQNNGVVDDSQLPKDRFSAERLKGVDSTLKIQPAKLEDSAVYLCASSSPRGLGEKLFFGSGTQLSVL.

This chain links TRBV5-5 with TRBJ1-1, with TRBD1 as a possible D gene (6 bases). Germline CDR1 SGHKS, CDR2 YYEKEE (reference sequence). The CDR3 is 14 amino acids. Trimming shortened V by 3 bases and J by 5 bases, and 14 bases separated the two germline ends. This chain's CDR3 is CASSYRALGTEAFF. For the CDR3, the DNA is TGTGCCAGCAGCTACAGGGCATTGGGGACTGAAGCTTTCTTT.

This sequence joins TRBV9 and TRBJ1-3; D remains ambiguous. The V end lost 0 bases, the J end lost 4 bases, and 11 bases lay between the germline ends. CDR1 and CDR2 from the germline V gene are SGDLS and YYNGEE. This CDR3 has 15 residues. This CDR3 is CASSVDSGSGNTIYF. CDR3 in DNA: TGTGCCAGCAGCGTAGACTCGGGATCCGGAAACACCATATATTTT.

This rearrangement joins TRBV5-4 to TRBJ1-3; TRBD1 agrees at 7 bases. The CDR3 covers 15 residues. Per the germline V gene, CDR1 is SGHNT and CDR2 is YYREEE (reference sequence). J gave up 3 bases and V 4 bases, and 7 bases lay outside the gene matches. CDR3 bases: TGTGCCAGCAGCAAAACAGGGGTGGGTGGAAACACCATATATTTT. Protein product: CASSKTGVGGNTIYF.

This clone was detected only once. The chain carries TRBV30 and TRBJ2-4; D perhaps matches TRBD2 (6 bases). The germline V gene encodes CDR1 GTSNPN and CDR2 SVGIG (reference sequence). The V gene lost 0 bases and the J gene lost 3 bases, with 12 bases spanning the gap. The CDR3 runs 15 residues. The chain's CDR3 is CAWSVGDWGKNIQYF. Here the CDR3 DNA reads TGTGCCTGGAGTGTTGGGGACTGGGGCAAAAACATTCAGTACTTC.

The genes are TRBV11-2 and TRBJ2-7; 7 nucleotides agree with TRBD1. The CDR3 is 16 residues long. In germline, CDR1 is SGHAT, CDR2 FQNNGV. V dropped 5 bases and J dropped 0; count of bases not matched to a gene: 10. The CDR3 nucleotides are TGTGCCAGCAGCCGACCCCCGGGACAGAGCTCCTACGAGCAGTACTTC. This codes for CASSRPPGQSSYEQYF.

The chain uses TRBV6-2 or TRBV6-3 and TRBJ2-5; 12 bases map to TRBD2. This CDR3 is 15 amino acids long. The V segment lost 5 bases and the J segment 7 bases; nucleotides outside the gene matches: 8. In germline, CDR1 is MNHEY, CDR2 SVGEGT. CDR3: CASSPLAGGRGTQYF. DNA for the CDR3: TGTGCCAGCAGTCCGCTAGCGGGGGGGCGCGGGACCCAGTACTTC.

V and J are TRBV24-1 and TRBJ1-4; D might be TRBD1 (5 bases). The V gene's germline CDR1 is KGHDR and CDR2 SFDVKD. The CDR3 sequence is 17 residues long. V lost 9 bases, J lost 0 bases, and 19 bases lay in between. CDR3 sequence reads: CATRGFHTGATNEKLFF. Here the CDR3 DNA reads TGTGCCACCCGTGGGTTCCATACAGGTGCAACTAATGAAAAACTGTTTTTT.